Listed here is a single T cell receptor beta chain. Germline V gene sequence: CDR1 MNHNS, CDR2 SASEGT. V gave up 0 bases and J gave up 4 bases, with 10 bases separating them. This CDR3 has 14 residues. Clones were sequenced by immunoSEQ multiplex PCR, and TCRdb holds only the in-frame ones, with some missing. This sample yields under 350,000 clones, of which around 83% are seen a single time; approximately 4% belongs to the top ten. This sample is drawn from a study of blood T cell repertoires in COVID-19. Study overall: In each case, the material was cDNA or gDNA derived from T cells, B-cell-depleted T cells, or PBMCs.

The V gene is TRBV6-1, the J gene TRBJ2-7; D may be TRBD2 (5 bases). This receptor was taken from a young man with active or convalescent COVID-19. The sequencing input was peripheral blood. CDR3: CASSEAGGPYEQYF. Written as DNA, the CDR3 is TGTGCCAGCAGTGAAGCTGGAGGACCTTACGAGCAGTACTTC.